These T cell receptor beta chains were read from a single sample in a study of CD8+CD57+ T cells in acquired aplastic anemia. TCRdb reanalysed the reads using MiXCR and keeps one entry per CDR3 protein. Of more than 150,000 distinct CDR3 sequences in the sample, 48% were seen once. The sequenced sample was sorted CD4+, CD8+, or CD8+CD57+ T cells (not recorded which) from PBMCs. These receptors were collected from a human donor with aplastic anemia. CDR3s include the opening cysteine and the closing phenylalanine or tryptophan. The order of the fields is J gene, D gene, V gene, clone size, CDR3 DNA, CDR3 protein. A D gene is named only where the DNA matches it firmly. Clone size is given for some rows only: seen once, a few or many times, or a class if the clone is expanded.

j_call: TRBJ1-3; d_call: -; v_call: TRBV10-3; clone_size: many; cdr3_nt: TGTGCCATCAGGGACAAGGGGAGCTCTGGAAACACCATATATTTT; cdr3_aa: CAIRDKGSSGNTIYF
j_call: TRBJ1-4; d_call: TRBD1; v_call: TRBV3-1; clone_size: few; cdr3_nt: TGTGCCAGCAGCTGGCGACAGGGGGCTAATGAAAAACTGTTTTTT; cdr3_aa: CASSWRQGANEKLFF
j_call: TRBJ1-2; d_call: -; v_call: TRBV30; clone_size: -; cdr3_nt: TGTGCCTGGAGTGCACACCCCGGGGGCTACACCTTC; cdr3_aa: CAWSAHPGGYTF
j_call: TRBJ2-3; d_call: TRBD2; v_call: TRBV29-1; clone_size: -; cdr3_nt: TGCAGCCTTCCCCGGGGGGGGCGGGCAGATACGCAGTATTTT; cdr3_aa: CSLPRGGRADTQYF
j_call: TRBJ2-6; d_call: TRBD1; v_call: TRBV15; clone_size: many; cdr3_nt: TGTGCCACCAGCAAGGGGGCGTCTGGGGCCAACGTCCTGACTTTC; cdr3_aa: CATSKGASGANVLTF
j_call: TRBJ1-1; d_call: -; v_call: TRBV29-1; clone_size: -; cdr3_nt: TGCAGCGGGGGGTGGGGCGGTGAAGCTTTCTTT; cdr3_aa: CSGGWGGEAFF
j_call: TRBJ2-1; d_call: -; v_call: TRBV29-1; clone_size: -; cdr3_nt: TGCAGCGATGGGTTTGGCGGGACATCCTACAATGAGCAGTTCTTC; cdr3_aa: CSDGFGGTSYNEQFF
j_call: TRBJ1-2; d_call: -; v_call: TRBV12-3/TRBV12-4; clone_size: many; cdr3_nt: TGTGCCAGCAGCCCCGACGGAGCTAACTATGGCTACACCTTC; cdr3_aa: CASSPDGANYGYTF
j_call: TRBJ2-3; d_call: TRBD2; v_call: TRBV10-2; clone_size: once; cdr3_nt: TGCGCCAGCAGCATGGGACTAGCGGGAAACACAGATACGCAGTATTTT; cdr3_aa: CASSMGLAGNTDTQYF
j_call: TRBJ1-1; d_call: -; v_call: TRBV19; clone_size: -; cdr3_nt: TGTGCCAGTAGTATCGGCGGTAGCACTGAAGCTTTCTTT; cdr3_aa: CASSIGGSTEAFF
j_call: TRBJ2-1; d_call: TRBD2; v_call: TRBV27; clone_size: few; cdr3_nt: TGTGCCAGCTCCAAGGGACTAGCGCTTTACAATGAGCAGTTCTTC; cdr3_aa: CASSKGLALYNEQFF
j_call: TRBJ2-7; d_call: -; v_call: TRBV7-8; clone_size: -; cdr3_nt: TGTGCCAGCAGCCCATTAGCGGAACCCTACGAGCAGTACTTC; cdr3_aa: CASSPLAEPYEQYF
j_call: TRBJ1-6; d_call: TRBD1; v_call: TRBV10-3; clone_size: many; cdr3_nt: TGTGCCACCTATCGGACAGGGGCGAGCTCCTATAATTCACCCCTCCACTTT; cdr3_aa: CATYRTGASSYNSPLHF
j_call: TRBJ2-5; d_call: TRBD2; v_call: TRBV10-3; clone_size: -; cdr3_nt: TGTGCCAGTTTGTCTAGCGGGGAGACCCAGTACTTC; cdr3_aa: CASLSSGETQYF
j_call: TRBJ2-5; d_call: -; v_call: TRBV20-1; clone_size: -; cdr3_nt: TGCAGTGCTCTTATGGGCAACGTGGCCCAGTACTTC; cdr3_aa: CSALMGNVAQYF
j_call: TRBJ1-5; d_call: -; v_call: TRBV20-1; clone_size: -; cdr3_nt: TGCAGTGCTAGAAGTTTCCTAGGAGATACGCAGCATTTT; cdr3_aa: CSARSFLGDTQHF
j_call: TRBJ2-5; d_call: TRBD1; v_call: TRBV29-1; clone_size: -; cdr3_nt: TGCAGCGTTGAGGGTTGGGACAGGGTGCCCCAAGAGACCCAGTACTTC; cdr3_aa: CSVEGWDRVPQETQYF
j_call: TRBJ2-5; d_call: -; v_call: TRBV9; clone_size: -; cdr3_nt: TGTGCCAGCAGCGGGGCCAAACAAGAGACCCAGTACTTC; cdr3_aa: CASSGAKQETQYF
j_call: TRBJ1-3; d_call: -; v_call: TRBV19; clone_size: -; cdr3_nt: TGTGCCAGTAGTGATCACTCGGGAAACACCACGTATTTT; cdr3_aa: CASSDHSGNTTYF
j_call: TRBJ2-7; d_call: -; v_call: TRBV7-9; clone_size: few; cdr3_nt: TGTGCCAGCAGCTTAGCTGGGGCACTGTACGAGCAGTACTTC; cdr3_aa: CASSLAGALYEQYF
j_call: TRBJ1-6; d_call: -; v_call: TRBV27; clone_size: many; cdr3_nt: TGTGCCAGCAGTTCTACTACAGGGACCAGTAATTCACCCCTCCACTTT; cdr3_aa: CASSSTTGTSNSPLHF
j_call: TRBJ2-1; d_call: -; v_call: TRBV19; clone_size: -; cdr3_nt: TGTGCCAGTAGTTTAGCGGAAGGGCCGGTGAATGAGCAGTTCTTC; cdr3_aa: CASSLAEGPVNEQFF
j_call: TRBJ2-7; d_call: TRBD2; v_call: TRBV6-1; clone_size: -; cdr3_nt: TGTGCCAGCAGCAGACTAGCGGGGAGCTACGAGCAGTACTTC; cdr3_aa: CASSRLAGSYEQYF
j_call: TRBJ1-2; d_call: TRBD1; v_call: TRBV24-1; clone_size: -; cdr3_nt: TGTGCCACCAGTTCGGGACAGAGCTATGGCTACACCTTC; cdr3_aa: CATSSGQSYGYTF
j_call: TRBJ2-3; d_call: -; v_call: TRBV6-4; clone_size: once; cdr3_nt: TGTGCCAGCAGTGACAGGGTTGGCGATACGCAGTATTTT; cdr3_aa: CASSDRVGDTQYF
j_call: TRBJ1-5; d_call: -; v_call: TRBV6-1; clone_size: few; cdr3_nt: TGTGCCAGCAGTGAAGCAAGAGGAGGAGGTAATCAGCCCCAGCATTTT; cdr3_aa: CASSEARGGGNQPQHF
j_call: TRBJ1-6; d_call: -; v_call: TRBV5-6; clone_size: many; cdr3_nt: TGTGCCAGCAGCTTGCGGGACAATAATTCACCCCTCCACTTT; cdr3_aa: CASSLRDNNSPLHF
j_call: TRBJ2-5; d_call: -; v_call: TRBV7-9; clone_size: few; cdr3_nt: TGTGCCAGCAGCCCTACCTTCCCAGAGACCCAGTACTTC; cdr3_aa: CASSPTFPETQYF
j_call: TRBJ2-1; d_call: -; v_call: TRBV11-3; clone_size: -; cdr3_nt: TGTGCCAGCAGCGCAGCCGGGACAAGCAATGAGCAGTTCTTC; cdr3_aa: CASSAAGTSNEQFF
j_call: TRBJ1-5; d_call: TRBD1; v_call: TRBV10-3; clone_size: few; cdr3_nt: TGTGCCTCAGGGGGTTATAGCAATCAGCCCCAGCATTTT; cdr3_aa: CASGGYSNQPQHF
j_call: TRBJ2-1; d_call: -; v_call: TRBV15; clone_size: -; cdr3_nt: TGTGCCACCAGCTCCGGCTACAATGAGCAGTTCTTC; cdr3_aa: CATSSGYNEQFF
j_call: TRBJ2-5; d_call: TRBD2; v_call: TRBV11-2; clone_size: -; cdr3_nt: TGTGCCAGCAGTTCACCACCAGCGGGGGTAACGGGTGGGGAGACCCAGTACTTC; cdr3_aa: CASSSPPAGVTGGETQYF
j_call: TRBJ2-7; d_call: TRBD2; v_call: TRBV2; clone_size: few; cdr3_nt: TGTGCCAGCGCGGGGGACGAGCAGTACTTC; cdr3_aa: CASAGDEQYF
j_call: TRBJ1-6; d_call: -; v_call: TRBV19; clone_size: -; cdr3_nt: TGTGCCAGTACCGGCAGCTCAAATTCACCCCTCCACTTT; cdr3_aa: CASTGSSNSPLHF
j_call: TRBJ2-2; d_call: TRBD2; v_call: TRBV5-4; clone_size: -; cdr3_nt: TGTGCCAGCAGCTTGGGCGGGGGGGCCGGAGACACCGGGGAGCTGTCTTTT; cdr3_aa: CASSLGGGAGDTGELSF
j_call: TRBJ2-3; d_call: -; v_call: TRBV24-1; clone_size: -; cdr3_nt: TGTGCCACCAGTGATTATCGGTCCACAGATACGCAGTATTTT; cdr3_aa: CATSDYRSTDTQYF
j_call: TRBJ1-1; d_call: -; v_call: TRBV19; clone_size: many; cdr3_nt: TGTGCCAGTAGCCCGACAGAGACGAACACTGAAGCTTTCTTT; cdr3_aa: CASSPTETNTEAFF
j_call: TRBJ1-2; d_call: -; v_call: TRBV19; clone_size: once; cdr3_nt: TGTGCCAGTAGTTGGCACTTCTGGGGCTACACCTTC; cdr3_aa: CASSWHFWGYTF
j_call: TRBJ2-2; d_call: -; v_call: TRBV24-1; clone_size: many; cdr3_nt: TGTGCCACCAGTGATTTCGGAGGGGGGCCCGACACCGGGGAGCTGTTTTTT; cdr3_aa: CATSDFGGGPDTGELFF
j_call: TRBJ2-7; d_call: TRBD2; v_call: TRBV30; clone_size: few; cdr3_nt: TGTGCCTGGACCCCCAGCCTAGCGGGGGGGCGATACGAGCAGTACTTC; cdr3_aa: CAWTPSLAGGRYEQYF
j_call: TRBJ2-1; d_call: TRBD2; v_call: TRBV19; clone_size: -; cdr3_nt: TGTGCCAGTAGTATCTCGGGGGGGAACCCGTACAATGAGCAGTTCTTC; cdr3_aa: CASSISGGNPYNEQFF
j_call: TRBJ2-7; d_call: TRBD1; v_call: TRBV2; clone_size: -; cdr3_nt: TGTGCCAGCAGGGTCTCGGGACAGGGAAGTGAGCAGTACTTC; cdr3_aa: CASRVSGQGSEQYF
j_call: TRBJ2-7; d_call: TRBD1; v_call: TRBV4-2; clone_size: once; cdr3_nt: TGTGCCAGCAGCCAAAGGACAGGGTTTGCGTTGAGCTCCTACGGGCAGTACTTC; cdr3_aa: CASSQRTGFALSSYGQYF